Listed here are 5 T cell receptor beta chains from one sample, sequenced in a study of blood T cell repertoires in COVID-19 (dated by TCRdb to between 2020 and 2021). Library construction relied on the immunoSEQ multiplex PCR assay. The source is immuneACCESS, and TCRdb retained only in-frame sequences with V and J called. Part of the clones is not carried over; for the studies checked, unresolved V genes explain less than half of this, and the remainder is unexplained. A total of about 330,000 clones appear in this sample, 70% to 90% of them only once. The ten largest clonotypes hold approximately 5.3% of the sample. The sample taken for sequencing was PBMCs or T cells enriched from blood (not recorded which). These receptors were collected from a young woman who had recovered from COVID-19.

This clone has just one count. The chain links TRBV7-9 to TRBJ1-1, with D hard to call. The CDR3 contains 16 residues. V was trimmed by 7 bases and J by 2 bases, leaving 20 bases between them. CDR1 and CDR2 from the germline V gene are SEHNR and FQNEAQ (reference sequence). CDR3 sequence: CASIKTAEGNNTEAFF. The CDR3 DNA is TGTGCCAGCATCAAAACCGCGGAGGGTAATAACACTGAAGCTTTCTTT.

J is TRBJ1-2 and V is TRBV7-8, with TRBD1 identical over 8 bases. The CDR3 extends over 14 amino acids. Trimming removed 3 bases from V and 2 bases from J; junction bases left unmatched: 2. From germline, CDR1 is SGHVS and CDR2 FQNEAQ. CDR3 region: CASSLDRVNYGYTF. The CDR3 DNA reads as TGTGCCAGCAGCTTGGACAGGGTCAACTATGGCTACACCTTC.

V gene TRBV4-3 combines with J gene TRBJ1-3; the match to TRBD1 covers 8 bases. The germline gives CDR1 LGHNA, CDR2 YSLEER. J gave up 8 bases and V 1 base, and 7 bases lay outside the gene matches. This CDR3 is built from 15 residues. CDR3 sequence (DNA): TGCGCCAGCAGCCAAGGGCGGACAGGGATTGACACCATATATTTT. This gives the protein CASSQGRTGIDTIYF.

This clone was detected once. This rearrangement joins TRBV7-2 to TRBJ1-1, with D perhaps TRBD1 (6 bases). This CDR3 spans 14 amino acids. Germline CDR1 reads SGHTA; CDR2 reads FQGNSA. V dropped 2 bases and J dropped 4 bases, with 11 bases sitting between them. The CDR3 bases are TGTGCCAGCAGCTTATACAGGGCGGGCACTGAAGCTTTCTTT. Translation gives CASSLYRAGTEAFF.

The J gene is TRBJ1-1, the V gene TRBV27, with D possibly being TRBD1 (5 bases). CDR1 is MNHEY and CDR2 is SMNVEV in the germline V gene (reference sequence). V was clipped by 6 bases and J by 0 bases, with 8 bases between them. The CDR3 runs 13 residues. Written as DNA, the CDR3 is TGTGCCAGCAGGGACACAGTGAACACTGAAGCTTTCTTT. Translation: CASRDTVNTEAFF.